The 22 T cell receptor beta chains listed next were all sequenced from one sample in a study of vaccination effects on CD4 cells after COVID-19. Clones were read by immunoSEQ multiplex PCR, and TCRdb kept only the in-frame ones, dropping some. The data hold 28,000 or so clones, with about 80% observed a single time. These receptors lack a known antigen. Expansion with viral peptide pools was applied to antigen-specific CD4+ T cells by the ViraFEST assay prior to sequencing. Subsequent to roughly 9 days of culture, CD4+ T cells were isolated. Each participant was administered two doses of either the BNT162b2 or the mRNA-1273 vaccine. Sequences were derived from CD4+ T cells from PBMCs cultured with HCoV-NL63 spike peptides, sampled after COVID-19 vaccination. These receptor sequences come from a human donor who received a COVID-19 vaccine. Some clones in this sample may be carry-over from other donors' samples.

This sequence joins TRBV11-2 and TRBJ2-7; D is possibly TRBD2 (5 bases). The germline gives CDR1 SGHAT, CDR2 FQNNGV. Trimming left V 5 bases short and J 3 bases short, with 11 bases between. The CDR3 length is 13 residues. CDR3 sequence (DNA): TGTGCCAGCAGCACCGGGGTCTACTACGAGCAGTACGTC. Protein: CASSTGVYYEQYV.

The CDR3, as DNA: TGTGCCAGTAGTATGGGGACAGCCTCCTACGAGCAGTACTTC. Translated, it gives CASSMGTASYEQYF. The rearrangement links TRBV19 to TRBJ2-7; TRBD1 matches 7 bases. Germline V CDR1 and CDR2: LNHDA, SQIVND (reference sequence). V shed 3 bases, J shed 0 bases, and the junction held 2 bases outside the gene matches. There are 14 residues in the CDR3.

The chain has TRBV12-3 or TRBV12-4 and TRBJ2-5; D remains unclear. The V end was cut by 1 base, the J end by 5 bases, with 8 bases between. The CDR3 totals 13 residues. DNA for the CDR3: TGTGCCAGCAGTTTAGGGGTACCGGAGACCCAGTACTTC. Protein sequence: CASSLGVPETQYF.

This chain joins TRBV19 and TRBJ2-1; D possibly corresponds to TRBD2 (6 bases). This CDR3 is built from 14 residues. Germline assignment: CDR1 LNHDA and CDR2 SQIVND (reference sequence). The V end lost 5 bases, the J end lost 7 bases, and 15 bases lay between the germline ends. DNA of the CDR3: TGTGCCAGTAGTGTGGACGGAGGGTATAATGAGCAGTTCTTC. This codes for CASSVDGGYNEQFF.

This chain joins TRBV12-3 or TRBV12-4 and TRBJ2-5; 8 bases match TRBD2. The junction had 1 base not matched to a gene; V was cut back by 3 bases and J by 4 bases. The CDR3 contains 13 residues. In nucleotides, the CDR3 is TGTGCCAGCAGTTTTGCGGGGGGAGAGACCCAGTACTTC. Residues: CASSFAGGETQYF.

This clone has a handful of counts. The chain joins TRBV7-3 to TRBJ2-2; 7 bases are a match to TRBD1. Unmatched junction bases numbered 6, after V lost 3 bases and J lost 2 bases. This CDR3 has 16 amino acids. Germline V lookup: CDR1 SGHTA, CDR2 FQGTGA. CDR3 in amino acids: CASSFYGTDNTGELFF. The CDR3, as DNA: TGTGCCAGCAGCTTTTACGGGACAGATAACACCGGGGAGCTGTTTTTT.

This clone has more than one count but fewer than ten. The CDR3: CASSPPVGGFGYEQYV. The DNA for the CDR3 is TGTGCCAGCAGTCCCCCCGTGGGGGGGTTCGGATACGAGCAGTACGTC. V is TRBV2 and J is TRBJ2-7, with TRBD2 identical over 7 bases. The germline CDR1 and CDR2 sequences are SNHLY and FYNNEI. V was clipped by 5 bases and J by 4 bases; unmatched bases: 14. This CDR3 is built from 16 residues.

The chain uses TRBV5-1 and TRBJ2-7, with 10 bases aligning to TRBD1. With 4 bases clipped from V and 5 bases from J, the junction kept 3 bases outside the gene matches. The CDR3 runs to 13 residues. The germline gives CDR1 SGHRS, CDR2 YFSETQ. CDR3 DNA sequence: TGCGCCAGCAGCCTCGGACAGGGGGACGAGCAGTACGTC. Residues: CASSLGQGDEQYV.

The chain links TRBV30 to TRBJ2-4; 16 positions match TRBD2. From germline, CDR1 is GTSNPN and CDR2 SVGIG (reference sequence). This CDR3 has 16 residues. Germline trimming cut 5 bases from V and 5 bases from J; bases unmatched to any gene: 6. CDR3 in amino acids: CAWSGTSGGVQNIQYF. The CDR3 coding sequence is TGTGCCTGGTCAGGGACTAGCGGGGGGGTCCAAAACATTCAGTACTTC.

This chain uses TRBV9 with TRBJ1-2, with 9 bases lining up with TRBD1. The CDR3 length is 17 residues. V lost 4 bases to trimming and J lost 7 bases; unmatched junction nucleotides: 17. Germline CDR1 and CDR2: SGDLS and YYNGEE. The CDR3 loop reads CASSSWGVSGTGSGYTF. The CDR3 nucleotides are TGTGCCAGCAGCTCCTGGGGGGTTTCCGGGACAGGGAGTGGCTACACCTTC.

The V call is TRBV24-1, the J call TRBJ2-5; unclear D gene. Deletions cut 4 bases from V and 9 bases from J, with 11 bases between. CDR1 and CDR2 (germline): KGHDR, SFDVKD. The CDR3 covers 12 residues. The CDR3 coding sequence is TGTGCCACCAGTGACTCCAATGAGGCCCAGTACTTC. Protein: CATSDSNEAQYF.

This rearrangement joins TRBV2 to TRBJ2-5, with D perhaps assigned TRBD1 or TRBD2 (6 bases each). V dropped 3 bases and J dropped 5 bases, with 13 bases sitting between them. CDR3 length: 14 residues. Germline CDR1 and CDR2: SNHLY and FYNNEI. CDR3 DNA sequence: TGTGCCAGCAGTGAGGGGGGCGGTAGGGAGACCCAGTACTTC. It is translated as CASSEGGGRETQYF.

CDR3 residues: CASSRDRAKSGYTF. The CDR3 DNA sequence: TGTGCCAGCAGTAGGGACAGGGCTAAGTCTGGCTACACCTTC. This chain connects TRBV6-2 or TRBV6-3 to TRBJ1-2, with 9 positions matching TRBD1. The CDR3 contains 14 residues. Unmatched junction bases numbered 8, after V lost 5 bases and J lost 7 bases. Germline CDR1 and CDR2: MNHEY and SVGEGT.

This sequence joins TRBV10-2 and TRBJ2-2, with D unresolved. Germline loops: CDR1 WSHSY, CDR2 SAAADI. Trimming cost V 5 bases and J 7 bases, with 11 bases left between them. The CDR3 spans 13 residues. The CDR3 is CASSLVSNGELFF. The CDR3 nucleotides are TGCGCCAGCAGTCTTGTGTCTAACGGGGAGCTGTTTTTT.

As to this clone: One end of the junction varies from germline; a read error may be responsible. The chain links TRBV5-4 to TRBJ1-2, with 9 bases aligning to TRBD1. The germline gives CDR1 SGHNT, CDR2 YYREEE (reference sequence). CDR3 length equals 14 residues. CDR3 sequence (DNA): TGTGCCAGCAGTTTGGACAGGGGCGGCTATGGCTACACCTTC. Residues: CASSLDRGGYGYTF. The variable domain in full, with the rest retrieved from reference TRBV5-4 and TRBJ1-2, is ETGVTQSPTHLIKTRGQQVTLRCSSQSGHNTVSWYQQALGQGPQFIFQYYREEENGRGNFPPRFSGLQFPNYSSELNVNALELDDSALYLCASSLDRGGYGYTFGSGTRLTVV.

V usage is TRBV6-6 and J usage is TRBJ2-2; TRBD1 is a possible D gene (6 bases). The V gene lost 0 bases and the J gene lost 1 base, with 9 bases spanning the gap. CDR3 length: 16 residues. In germline, CDR1 is MNHNY, CDR2 SVGAGI (reference sequence). The CDR3 region is CASSYSQGLNTGELFF. The CDR3, as DNA: TGTGCCAGCAGTTACTCGCAGGGGTTGAACACCGGGGAGCTGTTTTTT.

The chain couples TRBV7-2 to TRBJ2-5; 14 bases are a match to TRBD2. V lost 5 bases to trimming and J lost 1 base; unmatched junction nucleotides: 9. This CDR3 has 18 amino acids. CDR1 is SGHTA, CDR2 FQGNSA, per germline. The CDR3 protein is CASSIVLGLAGGQETQYF. The CDR3 region has the DNA TGTGCCAGCAGCATAGTCCTCGGACTAGCGGGGGGCCAAGAGACCCAGTACTTC.

The rearrangement uses TRBV5-5 and TRBJ1-2; 8 nucleotides align to TRBD1. The CDR3 is 16 residues long. Germline loops: CDR1 SGHKS, CDR2 YYEKEE (reference sequence). Germline trimming cut 3 bases from V and 2 bases from J; bases unmatched to any gene: 9. This CDR3 reads CASSSWTGIINYGYTF. The DNA for the CDR3 is TGTGCCAGCAGCTCATGGACAGGGATAATCAACTATGGCTACACCTTC.

The V gene is TRBV6-1, the J gene TRBJ2-1; 7 positions match TRBD1. The ends lost 1 base at V and 3 bases at J; junction bases unmatched: 9. The germline CDR1 and CDR2 sequences are MNHNS and SASEGT. This CDR3 is built from 17 residues. This chain's CDR3 is CASSEEFSTGVYNEQFF. DNA of the CDR3: TGTGCCAGCAGTGAAGAATTTAGTACAGGGGTCTACAATGAGCAGTTCTTC.

This sequence joins TRBV19 and TRBJ2-4; D might be TRBD2 (6 bases). Trimming shortened V by 3 bases and J by 0 bases, and 9 bases separated the two germline ends. Germline values: CDR1 LNHDA, CDR2 SQIVND (reference sequence). The CDR3 runs 15 residues. The CDR3 DNA reads as TGTGCCAGTAGTATGCTCGGGGGAGCCAAAAACATTCAGTACTTC. Translated, it gives CASSMLGGAKNIQYF.

The J gene is TRBJ1-5, the V gene TRBV19; D remains ambiguous. Germline V lookup: CDR1 LNHDA, CDR2 SQIVND (reference sequence). Trimming removed 7 bases at V and 0 bases at J, with 10 bases between. The CDR3 is 14 residues long. The CDR3 DNA sequence: TGTGCCAGTATGCGGGTTTATAGCAATCAGCCCCAGCATTTT. Translating it yields CASMRVYSNQPQHF. Full variable domain (remainder filled in from reference TRBV19 and TRBJ1-5): DGGITQSPKYLFRKEGQNVTLSCEQNLNHDAMYWYRQDPGQGLRLIYYSQIVNDFQKGDIAEGYSVSREKKESFPLTVTSAQKNPTAFYLCASMRVYSNQPQHFGDGTRLSIL.

Here the CDR3 reads CASSPRPQETQYF. The CDR3 region has the DNA TGTGCCAGCAGCCCACGCCCTCAAGAGACCCAGTACTTC. The rearrangement joins TRBV7-3 to TRBJ2-5; D not certain. This CDR3 has 13 amino acids. Trimming removed 5 bases at V and 2 bases at J, with 9 bases between. Germline CDR1 reads SGHTA; CDR2 reads FQGTGA.